The rows below give T cell receptor beta chains drawn from one sample of a study of blood T cell repertoires in COVID-19. Profiling relied on immunoSEQ multiplex PCR, and the TCRdb table lists in-frame clones only, not all of them. Of under 350,000 clones in the sample, just over 85% were seen once. Input material: PBMCs or T cells enriched from blood (not recorded which). These receptors were obtained from a woman aged 40 to 50 with acute COVID-19. Each CDR3 is given without its conserved first and last residue.

TRBJ2-2 | TRBV4-2 | ASSQPLGTGMNTGELF
TRBJ1-2 | TRBV6-1 | ASSELRGYYGYT
TRBJ1-6 | TRBV6-6 | ASSHSISNRGKGGSPLH
TRBJ1-2 | TRBV12-3/TRBV12-4 | ASSMGTVYGYT
TRBJ2-2 | TRBV5-1 | ASSLVGQGSGELF
TRBJ1-1 | TRBV10-2 | ASSPDRGTEAF
TRBJ2-1 | TRBV13 | ASSLGLAGKRRGDNEQF
TRBJ1-4 | TRBV10-3 | AIRRGQGGNEKLF
TRBJ1-4 | TRBV20-1 | SGQGGEKLF
TRBJ2-3 | TRBV9 | ASSPLIASTDTQY
TRBJ2-2 | TRBV7-9 | ASSPPGQMNTGELF
TRBJ1-1 | TRBV29-1 | SVSLNRNTEAF
TRBJ1-5 | TRBV4-2 | ASSLNAGQGYQPQH
TRBJ2-6 | TRBV5-1 | ASSLGAPGGGGSGANVLT
TRBJ2-1 | TRBV3-1/TRBV3-2 | ASSPGTSGYNEQF
TRBJ2-7 | TRBV6-2/TRBV6-3 | ASRYRGGEQY
TRBJ2-7 | TRBV5-4 | ASSPGTNYEQY
TRBJ1-2 | TRBV28 | ASSPVTGIAGYT
TRBJ1-1 | TRBV18 | ASSPTSIEANTEAF
TRBJ1-2 | TRBV19 | ASSSSVSVDYGYT